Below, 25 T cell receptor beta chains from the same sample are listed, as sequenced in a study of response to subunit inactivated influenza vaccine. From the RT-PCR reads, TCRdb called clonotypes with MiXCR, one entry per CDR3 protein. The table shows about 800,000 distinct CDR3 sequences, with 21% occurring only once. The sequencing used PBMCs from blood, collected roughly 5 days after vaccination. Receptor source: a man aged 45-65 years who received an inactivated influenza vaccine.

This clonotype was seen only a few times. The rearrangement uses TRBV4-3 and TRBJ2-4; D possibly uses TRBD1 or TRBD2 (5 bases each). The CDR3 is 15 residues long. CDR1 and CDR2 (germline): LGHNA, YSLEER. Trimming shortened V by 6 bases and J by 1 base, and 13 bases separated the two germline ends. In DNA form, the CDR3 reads TGCGCCAGCAGTACAGGTCAGCGGGCCAAAAACATTCAGTACTTC. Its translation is CASSTGQRAKNIQYF.

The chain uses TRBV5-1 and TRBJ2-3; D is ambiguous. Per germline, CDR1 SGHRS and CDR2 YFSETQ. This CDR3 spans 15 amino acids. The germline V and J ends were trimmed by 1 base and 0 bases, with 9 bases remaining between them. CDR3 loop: CASSLRPASTDTQYF. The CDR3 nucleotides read TGCGCCAGCAGCTTGCGCCCCGCTAGCACAGATACGCAGTATTTT.

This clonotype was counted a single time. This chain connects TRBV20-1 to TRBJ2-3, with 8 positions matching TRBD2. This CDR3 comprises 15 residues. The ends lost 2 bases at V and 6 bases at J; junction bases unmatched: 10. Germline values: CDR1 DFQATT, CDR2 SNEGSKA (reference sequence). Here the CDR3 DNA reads TGCAGTGCTAGACCCACTAGCGGACCGTTGGATACGCAGTATTTT. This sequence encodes CSARPTSGPLDTQYF.

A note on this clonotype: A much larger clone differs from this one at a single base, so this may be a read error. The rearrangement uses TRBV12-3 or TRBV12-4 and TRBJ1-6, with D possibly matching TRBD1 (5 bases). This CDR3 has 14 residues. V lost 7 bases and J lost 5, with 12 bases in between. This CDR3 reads CASTTDRDNSPLHF. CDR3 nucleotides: TGTGCCAGCACTACCGACAGAGATAATTCACCCCTCCACTTT.

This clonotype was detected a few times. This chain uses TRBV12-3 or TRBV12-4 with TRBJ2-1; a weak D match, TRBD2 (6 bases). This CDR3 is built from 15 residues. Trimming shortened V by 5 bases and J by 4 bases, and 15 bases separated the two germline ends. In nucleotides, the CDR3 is TGTGCCAGCAGTCCCCGTAGTAGCGGTTACAATGAGCAGTTCTTC. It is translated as CASSPRSSGYNEQFF.

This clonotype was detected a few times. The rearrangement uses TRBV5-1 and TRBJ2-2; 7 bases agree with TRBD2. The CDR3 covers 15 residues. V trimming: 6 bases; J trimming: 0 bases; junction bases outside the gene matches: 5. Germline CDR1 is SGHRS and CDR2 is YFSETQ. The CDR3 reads CASIWGGTNTGELFF. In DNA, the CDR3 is TGCGCCAGCATCTGGGGGGGAACGAACACCGGGGAGCTGTTTTTT.

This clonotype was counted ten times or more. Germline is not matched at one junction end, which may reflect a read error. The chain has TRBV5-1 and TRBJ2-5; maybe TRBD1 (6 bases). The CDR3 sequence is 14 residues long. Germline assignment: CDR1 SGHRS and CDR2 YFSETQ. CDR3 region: CASSLTGFQETQYF. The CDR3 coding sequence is TGTGCCAGCAGCTTAACAGGGTTCCAAGAGACCCAGTACTTC.

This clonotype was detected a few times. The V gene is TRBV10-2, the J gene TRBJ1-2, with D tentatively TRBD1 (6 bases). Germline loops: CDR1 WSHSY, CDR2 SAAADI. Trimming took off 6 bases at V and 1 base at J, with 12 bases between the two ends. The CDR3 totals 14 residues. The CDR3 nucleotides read TGCGCCAGCAGACCAACAGGGATTAACTATGGCTACACCTTC. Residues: CASRPTGINYGYTF.

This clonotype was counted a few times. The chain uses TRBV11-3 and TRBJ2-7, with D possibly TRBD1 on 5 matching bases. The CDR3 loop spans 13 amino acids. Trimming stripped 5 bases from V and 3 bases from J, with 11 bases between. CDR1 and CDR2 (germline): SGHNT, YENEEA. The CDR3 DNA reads TGTGCCAGCAGCGCCTTCGACAGCTACGAGCAGTACTTC. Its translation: CASSAFDSYEQYF.

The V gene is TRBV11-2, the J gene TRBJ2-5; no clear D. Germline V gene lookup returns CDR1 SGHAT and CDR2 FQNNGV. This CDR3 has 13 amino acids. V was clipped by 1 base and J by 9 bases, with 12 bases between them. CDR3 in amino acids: CASSLAPRSPQYF. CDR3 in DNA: TGTGCCAGCAGCTTAGCCCCCCGAAGCCCCCAGTACTTC.

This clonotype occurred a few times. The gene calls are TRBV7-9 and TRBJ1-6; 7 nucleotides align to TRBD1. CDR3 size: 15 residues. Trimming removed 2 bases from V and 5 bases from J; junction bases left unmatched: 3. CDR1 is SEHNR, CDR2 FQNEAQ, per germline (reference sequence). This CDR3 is CASSLFDRDNSPLHF. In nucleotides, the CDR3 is TGTGCCAGCAGCTTATTCGACAGGGATAATTCACCCCTCCACTTT.

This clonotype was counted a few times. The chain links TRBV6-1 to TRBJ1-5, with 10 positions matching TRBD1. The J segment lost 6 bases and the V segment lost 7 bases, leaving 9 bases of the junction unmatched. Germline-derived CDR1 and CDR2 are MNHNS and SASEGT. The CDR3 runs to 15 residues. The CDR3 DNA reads TGTGCCAGCACGCCCGGGACAGGGGTCGGTCAGCCCCAGCATTTT. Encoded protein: CASTPGTGVGQPQHF.

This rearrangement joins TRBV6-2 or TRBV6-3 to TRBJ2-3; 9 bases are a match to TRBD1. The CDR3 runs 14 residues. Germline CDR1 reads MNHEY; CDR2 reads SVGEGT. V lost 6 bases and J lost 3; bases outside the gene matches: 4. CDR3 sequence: CASRTGTGTDTQYF. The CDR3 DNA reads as TGTGCCAGCAGAACCGGGACAGGGACAGATACGCAGTATTTT.

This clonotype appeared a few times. CDR3 residues: CASSLGTGGTYNEQFF. CDR3 coding DNA: TGTGCCAGCAGCTTAGGGACCGGGGGAACCTACAATGAGCAGTTCTTC. The gene calls are TRBV7-9 and TRBJ2-1; TRBD2 might be the D (6 bases). V lost 1 base, J lost 2 bases, and 12 bases lay in between. The CDR3 sequence is 16 residues long. From germline, CDR1 is SEHNR and CDR2 FQNEAQ (reference sequence).

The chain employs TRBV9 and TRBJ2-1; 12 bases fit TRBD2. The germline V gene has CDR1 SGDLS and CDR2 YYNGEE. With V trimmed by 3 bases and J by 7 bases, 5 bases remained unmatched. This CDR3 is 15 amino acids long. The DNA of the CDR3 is TGTGCCAGCAGCGCAGGACTAGCGGGAAGGAATGAGCAGTTCTTC. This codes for CASSAGLAGRNEQFF. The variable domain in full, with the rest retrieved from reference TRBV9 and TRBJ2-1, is DSGVTQTPKHLITATGQRVTLRCSPRSGDLSVYWYQQSLDQGLQFLIQYYNGEERAKGNILERFSAQQFPDLHSELNLSSLELGDSALYFCASSAGLAGRNEQFFGPGTRLTVL.

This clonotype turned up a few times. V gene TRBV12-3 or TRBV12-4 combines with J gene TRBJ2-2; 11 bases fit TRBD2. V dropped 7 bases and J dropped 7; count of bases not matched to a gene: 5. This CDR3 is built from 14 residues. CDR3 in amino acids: CASNSGGADGELFF. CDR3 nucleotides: TGTGCCAGCAATAGCGGGGGGGCCGACGGGGAGCTGTTTTTT.

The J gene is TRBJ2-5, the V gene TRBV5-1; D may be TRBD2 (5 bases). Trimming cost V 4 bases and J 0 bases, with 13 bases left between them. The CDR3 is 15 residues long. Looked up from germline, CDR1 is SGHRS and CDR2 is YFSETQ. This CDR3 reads CASSTNGEYQETQYF. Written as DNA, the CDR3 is TGCGCCAGCAGCACCAACGGGGAGTACCAAGAGACCCAGTACTTC.

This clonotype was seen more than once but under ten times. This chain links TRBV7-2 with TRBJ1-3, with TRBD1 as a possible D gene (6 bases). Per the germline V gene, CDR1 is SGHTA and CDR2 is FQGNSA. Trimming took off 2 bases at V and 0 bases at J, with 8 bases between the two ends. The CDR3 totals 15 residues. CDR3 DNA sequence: TGTGCCAGCAGCTTAAACAGGGTCTCTGGAAACACCATATATTTT. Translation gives CASSLNRVSGNTIYF.

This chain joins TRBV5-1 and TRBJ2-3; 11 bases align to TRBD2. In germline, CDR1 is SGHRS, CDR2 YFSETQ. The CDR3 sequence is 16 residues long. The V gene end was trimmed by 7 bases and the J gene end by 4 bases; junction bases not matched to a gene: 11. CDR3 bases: TGCGCCAGCTCCGGTCTAGCGGGAGGTGGTGCAGATACGCAGTATTTT. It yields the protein CASSGLAGGGADTQYF.

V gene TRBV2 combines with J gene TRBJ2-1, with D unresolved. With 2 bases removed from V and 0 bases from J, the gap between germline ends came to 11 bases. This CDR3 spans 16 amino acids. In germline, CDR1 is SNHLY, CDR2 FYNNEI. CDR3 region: CASSEWGYSSYNEQFF. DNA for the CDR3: TGTGCCAGCAGTGAATGGGGTTATAGCTCCTACAATGAGCAGTTCTTC.

CDR3: CASSLWEGAGEQFF. The CDR3, as DNA: TGTGCCAGCAGTTTATGGGAGGGGGCGGGTGAGCAGTTCTTC. The chain uses TRBV27 and TRBJ2-1, with D perhaps assigned TRBD1 or TRBD2 (7 bases each). Trimming took off 1 base at V and 9 bases at J, with 13 bases between the two ends. This CDR3 spans 14 amino acids. Germline assignment: CDR1 MNHEY and CDR2 SMNVEV (reference sequence).

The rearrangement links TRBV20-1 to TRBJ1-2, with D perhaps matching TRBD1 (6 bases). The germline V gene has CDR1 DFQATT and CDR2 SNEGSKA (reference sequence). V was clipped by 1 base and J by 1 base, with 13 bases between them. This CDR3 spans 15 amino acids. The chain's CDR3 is CSARGTGTNNYGYTF. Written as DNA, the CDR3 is TGCAGTGCTAGAGGTACCGGGACAAATAACTATGGCTACACCTTC.

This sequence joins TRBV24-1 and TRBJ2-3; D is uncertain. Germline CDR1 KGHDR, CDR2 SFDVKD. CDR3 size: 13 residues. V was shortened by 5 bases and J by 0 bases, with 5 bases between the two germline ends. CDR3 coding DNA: TGTGCCACCAGTGCACTGAGCACAGATACGCAGTATTTT. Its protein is CATSALSTDTQYF.

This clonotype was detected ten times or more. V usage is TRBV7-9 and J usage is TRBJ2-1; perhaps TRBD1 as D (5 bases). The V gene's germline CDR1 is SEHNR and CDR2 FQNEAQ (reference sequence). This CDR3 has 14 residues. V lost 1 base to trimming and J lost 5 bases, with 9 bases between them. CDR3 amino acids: CASSLEAGNNEQFF. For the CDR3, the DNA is TGTGCCAGCAGCTTAGAAGCAGGGAACAATGAGCAGTTCTTC.

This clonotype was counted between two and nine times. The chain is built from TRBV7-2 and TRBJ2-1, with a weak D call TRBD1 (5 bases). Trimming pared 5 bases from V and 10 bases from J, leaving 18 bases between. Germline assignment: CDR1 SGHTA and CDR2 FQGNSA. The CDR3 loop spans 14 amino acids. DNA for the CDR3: TGTGCCAGCAGCCGACCGGGCACAGGTCGCGAGCAGTTCTTC. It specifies CASSRPGTGREQFF.